This TCR beta chain is drawn from a study of blood T cell repertoires in COVID-19. Data came from immunoSEQ multiplex PCR; TCRdb stores just in-frame clones and leaves some out. The sample holds 120,000 to 150,000 clones; 88% are singletons and the top ten take 0.95% to 1.5%. Germline loops: CDR1 MNHEY, CDR2 SMNVEV (reference sequence). This CDR3 spans 16 amino acids. V lost 5 bases to trimming and J lost 10 bases; unmatched junction nucleotides: 16. The gene calls are TRBV27 and TRBJ1-4, with TRBD1 matching 7 bases. This TCR was recovered from a woman aged 25 to 45 with acute COVID-19. The specimen sequenced was PBMCs or T cells enriched from blood (not recorded which). The CDR3 DNA is TGTGCCAGCAGTCCCCAAATCACAGGGGAGGACGGAAAACTGTTTTTT. Protein sequence: CASSPQITGEDGKLFF.